This T cell receptor beta chain was observed in a study of T cells after yellow fever vaccination. From the 5' RACE reads, TCRdb called clonotypes with MiXCR, one entry per CDR3 protein. The sample holds 550,000 to 750,000 distinct CDR3 sequences, roughly 13% seen once. CDR1 is MGHRA, CDR2 YSYEKL, per germline. The CDR3 covers 15 residues. V lost 1 base, J lost 3 bases, and 2 bases stayed unmatched. Here the sequenced sample was PBMCs, taken on the day of the yellow fever booster vaccination. This rearrangement joins TRBV4-1 to TRBJ2-5; 10 bases map to TRBD2. The TCR originated in a man aged 25-45 years who received the YFV17D yellow fever vaccine. CDR3 amino acids: CASSQVTSGKETQYF. Written as DNA, the CDR3 is TGCGCCAGCAGCCAAGTTACTAGCGGGAAAGAGACCCAGTACTTC.